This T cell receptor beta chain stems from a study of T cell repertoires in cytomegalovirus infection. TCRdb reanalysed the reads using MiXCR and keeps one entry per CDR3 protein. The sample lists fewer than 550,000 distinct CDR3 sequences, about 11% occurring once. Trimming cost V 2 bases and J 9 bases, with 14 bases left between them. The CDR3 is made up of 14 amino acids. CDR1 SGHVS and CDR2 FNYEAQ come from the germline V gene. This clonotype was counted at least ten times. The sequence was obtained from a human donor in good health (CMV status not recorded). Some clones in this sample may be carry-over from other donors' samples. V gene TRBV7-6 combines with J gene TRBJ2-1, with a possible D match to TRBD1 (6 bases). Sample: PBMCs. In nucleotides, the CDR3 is TGTGCCAGCAGCTTAAAAGCAGGGGTGGGTGAGCAGTTCTTC. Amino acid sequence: CASSLKAGVGEQFF.